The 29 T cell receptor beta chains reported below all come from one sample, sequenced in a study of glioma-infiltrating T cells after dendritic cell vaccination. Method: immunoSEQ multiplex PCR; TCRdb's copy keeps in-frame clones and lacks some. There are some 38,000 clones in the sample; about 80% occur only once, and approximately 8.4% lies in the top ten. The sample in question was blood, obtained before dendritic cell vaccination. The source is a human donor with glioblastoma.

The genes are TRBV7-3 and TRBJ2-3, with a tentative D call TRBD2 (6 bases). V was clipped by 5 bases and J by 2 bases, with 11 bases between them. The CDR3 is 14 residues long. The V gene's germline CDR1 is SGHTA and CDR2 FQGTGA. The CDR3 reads CASSRESPTDTQYF. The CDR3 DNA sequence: TGTGCCAGCAGCCGGGAGTCGCCCACAGATACGCAGTATTTT.

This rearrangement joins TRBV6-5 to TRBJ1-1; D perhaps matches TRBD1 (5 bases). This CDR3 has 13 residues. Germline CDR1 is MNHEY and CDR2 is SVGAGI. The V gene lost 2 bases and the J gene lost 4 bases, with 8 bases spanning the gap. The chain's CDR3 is CASSYGGVTEAFF. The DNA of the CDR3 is TGTGCCAGCAGTTACGGGGGGGTCACTGAAGCTTTCTTT.

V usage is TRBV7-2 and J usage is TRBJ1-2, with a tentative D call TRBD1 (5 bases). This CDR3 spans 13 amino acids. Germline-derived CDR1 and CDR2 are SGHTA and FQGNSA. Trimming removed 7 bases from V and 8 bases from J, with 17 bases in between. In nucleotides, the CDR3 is TGTGCCAGCAACAAACGGGACTCAAAGGGCTACACCTTC. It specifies CASNKRDSKGYTF. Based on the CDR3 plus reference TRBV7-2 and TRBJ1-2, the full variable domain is GAGVSQSPSNKVTEKGKDVELRCDPISGHTALYWYRQSLGQGLEFLIYFQGNSAPDKSGLPSDRFSAERTGGSVSTLTIQRTQQEDSAVYLCASNKRDSKGYTFGSGTRLTVV.

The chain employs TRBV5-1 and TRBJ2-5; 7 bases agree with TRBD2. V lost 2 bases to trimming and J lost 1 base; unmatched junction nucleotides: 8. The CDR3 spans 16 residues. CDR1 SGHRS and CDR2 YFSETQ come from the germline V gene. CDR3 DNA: TGCGCCAGCAGCTTTTTCCCGCGCGGGGGCCAAGAGACCCAGTACTTC. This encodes CASSFFPRGGQETQYF.

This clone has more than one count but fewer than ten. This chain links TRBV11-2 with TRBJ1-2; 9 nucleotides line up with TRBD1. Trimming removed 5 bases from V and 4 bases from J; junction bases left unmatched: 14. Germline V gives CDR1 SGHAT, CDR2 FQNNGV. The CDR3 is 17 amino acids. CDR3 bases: TGTGCCAGCAGCCGACCTGAGCCGGGACAGGGTGCCTATGGCTACACCTTC. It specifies CASSRPEPGQGAYGYTF.

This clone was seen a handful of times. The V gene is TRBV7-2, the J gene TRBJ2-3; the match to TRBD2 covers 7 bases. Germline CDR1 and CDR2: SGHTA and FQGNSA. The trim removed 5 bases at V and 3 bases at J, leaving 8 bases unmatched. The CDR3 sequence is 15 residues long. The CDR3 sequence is CASSEGPGGTDTQYF. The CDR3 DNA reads TGTGCCAGCAGCGAGGGGCCGGGGGGAACAGATACGCAGTATTTT.

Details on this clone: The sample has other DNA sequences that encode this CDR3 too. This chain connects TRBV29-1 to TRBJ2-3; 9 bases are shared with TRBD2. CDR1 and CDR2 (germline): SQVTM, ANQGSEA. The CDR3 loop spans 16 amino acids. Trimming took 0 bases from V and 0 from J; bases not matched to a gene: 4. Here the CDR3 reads CSVEDRLAGSTDTQYF. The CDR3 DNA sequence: TGCAGCGTTGAAGATCGGCTAGCGGGGAGCACAGATACGCAGTATTTT.

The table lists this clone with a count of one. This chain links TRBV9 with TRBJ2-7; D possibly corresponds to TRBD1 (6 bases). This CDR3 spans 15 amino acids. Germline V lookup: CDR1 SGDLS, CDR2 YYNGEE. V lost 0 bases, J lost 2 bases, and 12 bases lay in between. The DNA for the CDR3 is TGTGCCAGCAGCGTAGATGAGGGGGACCCCTACGAGCAGTACTTC. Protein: CASSVDEGDPYEQYF.

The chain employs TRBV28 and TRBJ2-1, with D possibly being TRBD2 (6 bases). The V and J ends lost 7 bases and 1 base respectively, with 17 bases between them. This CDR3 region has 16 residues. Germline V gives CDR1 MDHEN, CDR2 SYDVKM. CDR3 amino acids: CASIINRDSSYNEQFF. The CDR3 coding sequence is TGTGCCAGCATTATCAACCGGGACTCATCCTACAATGAGCAGTTCTTC.

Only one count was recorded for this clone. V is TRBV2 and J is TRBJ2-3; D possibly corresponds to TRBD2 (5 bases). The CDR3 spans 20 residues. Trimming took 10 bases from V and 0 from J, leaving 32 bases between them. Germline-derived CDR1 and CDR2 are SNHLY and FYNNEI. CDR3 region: CATYAQFWRAQKPSTDTQYF. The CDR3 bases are TGTGCCACCTACGCCCAGTTTTGGCGGGCACAGAAACCTAGCACAGATACGCAGTATTTT. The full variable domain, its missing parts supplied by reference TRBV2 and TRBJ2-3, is EPEVTQTPSHQVTQMGQEVILRCVPISNHLYFYWYRQILGQKVEFLVSFYNNEISEKSEIFDDQFSVERPDGSNFTLKIRSTKLEDSAMYFCATYAQFWRAQKPSTDTQYFGPGTRLTVL.

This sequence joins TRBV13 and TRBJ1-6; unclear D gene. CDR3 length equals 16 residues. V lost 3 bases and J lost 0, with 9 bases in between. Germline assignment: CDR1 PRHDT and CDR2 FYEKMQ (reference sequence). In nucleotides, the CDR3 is TGTGCCAGCAGCTTTTACAGTAGCTCCTATAATTCACCCCTCCACTTT. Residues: CASSFYSSSYNSPLHF.

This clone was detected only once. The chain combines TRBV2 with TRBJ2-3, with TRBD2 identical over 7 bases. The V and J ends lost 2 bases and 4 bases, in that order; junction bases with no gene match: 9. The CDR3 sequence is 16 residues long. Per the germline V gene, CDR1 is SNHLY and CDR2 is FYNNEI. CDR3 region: CASSELMSGVSDTQYF. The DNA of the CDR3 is TGTGCCAGCAGTGAATTAATGAGCGGGGTCTCAGATACGCAGTATTTT. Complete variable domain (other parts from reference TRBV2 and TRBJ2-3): EPEVTQTPSHQVTQMGQEVILRCVPISNHLYFYWYRQILGQKVEFLVSFYNNEISEKSEIFDDQFSVERPDGSNFTLKIRSTKLEDSAMYFCASSELMSGVSDTQYFGPGTRLTVL.

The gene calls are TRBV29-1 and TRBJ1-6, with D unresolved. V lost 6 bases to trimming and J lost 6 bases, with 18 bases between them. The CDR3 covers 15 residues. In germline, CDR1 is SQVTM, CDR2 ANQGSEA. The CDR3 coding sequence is TGCAGCGTCCCTCGAACAAGTCGCCTTAATTCACCCCTCCACTTT. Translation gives CSVPRTSRLNSPLHF.

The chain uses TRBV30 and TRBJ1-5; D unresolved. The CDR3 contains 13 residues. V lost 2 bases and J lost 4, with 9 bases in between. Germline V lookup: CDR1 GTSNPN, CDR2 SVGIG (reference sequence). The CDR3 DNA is TGTGCCTGGAGTAGAGTGGAGAATCAGCCCCAGCATTTT. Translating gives CAWSRVENQPQHF. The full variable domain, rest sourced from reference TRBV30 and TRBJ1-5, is SQTIHQWPATLVQPVGSPLSLECTVEGTSNPNLYWYRQAAGRGLQLLFYSVGIGQISSEVPQNLSASRPQDRQFILSSKKLLLSDSGFYLCAWSRVENQPQHFGDGTRLSIL.

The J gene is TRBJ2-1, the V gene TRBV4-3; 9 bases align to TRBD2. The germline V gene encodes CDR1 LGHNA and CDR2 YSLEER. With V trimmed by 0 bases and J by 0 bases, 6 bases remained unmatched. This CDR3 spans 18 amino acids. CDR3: CASSQESLAGSSYNEQFF. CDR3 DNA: TGCGCCAGCAGCCAAGAAAGCCTAGCGGGGAGCTCCTACAATGAGCAGTTCTTC.

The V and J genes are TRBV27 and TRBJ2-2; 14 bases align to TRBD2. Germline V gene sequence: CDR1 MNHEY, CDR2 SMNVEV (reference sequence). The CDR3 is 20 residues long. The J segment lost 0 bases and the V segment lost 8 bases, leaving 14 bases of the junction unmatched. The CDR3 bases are TGTGCCAGCGGCCGACGACTAGCGGGGGGGCTTAACACGAACACCGGGGAGCTGTTTTTT. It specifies CASGRRLAGGLNTNTGELFF.

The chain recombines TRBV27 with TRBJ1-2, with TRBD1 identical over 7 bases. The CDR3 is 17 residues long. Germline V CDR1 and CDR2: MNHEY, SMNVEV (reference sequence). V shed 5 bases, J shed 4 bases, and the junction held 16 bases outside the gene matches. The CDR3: CASSPIPVTGHFYGYTF. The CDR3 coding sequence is TGTGCCAGCAGTCCTATACCCGTGACAGGGCATTTCTATGGCTACACCTTC.

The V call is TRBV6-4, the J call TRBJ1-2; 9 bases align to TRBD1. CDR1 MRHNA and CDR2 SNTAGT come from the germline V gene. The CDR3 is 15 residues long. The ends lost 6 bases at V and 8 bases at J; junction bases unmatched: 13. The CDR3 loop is CASRRTGTGPRGYTF. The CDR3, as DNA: TGTGCCAGCAGAAGAACCGGGACAGGGCCCAGGGGCTACACCTTC.

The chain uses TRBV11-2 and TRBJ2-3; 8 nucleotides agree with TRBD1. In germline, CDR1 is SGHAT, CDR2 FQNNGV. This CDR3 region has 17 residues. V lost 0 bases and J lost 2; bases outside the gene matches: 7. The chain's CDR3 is CASSLDLQGANTDTQYF. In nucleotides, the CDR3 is TGTGCCAGCAGCTTAGATCTGCAGGGGGCCAACACAGATACGCAGTATTTT.

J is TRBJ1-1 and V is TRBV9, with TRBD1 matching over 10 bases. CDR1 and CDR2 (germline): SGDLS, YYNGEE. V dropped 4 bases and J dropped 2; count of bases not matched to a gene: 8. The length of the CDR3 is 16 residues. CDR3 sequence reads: CASSPPGQGINTEAFF. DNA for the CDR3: TGTGCCAGCAGCCCCCCGGGACAGGGGATTAACACTGAAGCTTTCTTT. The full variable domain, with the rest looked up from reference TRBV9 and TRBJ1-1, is DSGVTQTPKHLITATGQRVTLRCSPRSGDLSVYWYQQSLDQGLQFLIQYYNGEERAKGNILERFSAQQFPDLHSELNLSSLELGDSALYFCASSPPGQGINTEAFFGQGTRLTVV.

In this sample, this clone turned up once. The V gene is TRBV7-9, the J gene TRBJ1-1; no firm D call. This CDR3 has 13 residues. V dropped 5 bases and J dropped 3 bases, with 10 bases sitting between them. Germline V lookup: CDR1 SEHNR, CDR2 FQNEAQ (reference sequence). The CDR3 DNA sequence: TGTGCCAGCAGCCTAGACTTGTACACTGAAGCTTTCTTT. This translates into CASSLDLYTEAFF. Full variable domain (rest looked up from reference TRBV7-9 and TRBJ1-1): DTGVSQNPRHKITKRGQNVTFRCDPISEHNRLYWYRQTLGQGPEFLTYFQNEAQLEKSRLLSDRFSAERPKGSFSTLEIQRTEQGDSAMYLCASSLDLYTEAFFGQGTRLTVV.

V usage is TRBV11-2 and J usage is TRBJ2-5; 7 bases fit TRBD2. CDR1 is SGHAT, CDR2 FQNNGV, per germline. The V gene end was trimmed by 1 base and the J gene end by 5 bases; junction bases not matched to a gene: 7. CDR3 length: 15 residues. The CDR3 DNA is TGTGCCAGCAGCTTAGGCCCGGGGGGATTTGAGACCCAGTACTTC. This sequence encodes CASSLGPGGFETQYF.

CDR3 nucleotides: TGTGCCAGTTGGACAGGGGGGTCGAGTCAGCCCCAGCATTTT. This gives the protein CASWTGGSSQPQHF. V and J are TRBV19 and TRBJ1-5, with 10 nucleotides matching TRBD1. V was clipped by 8 bases and J by 6 bases; unmatched bases: 7. From germline, CDR1 is LNHDA and CDR2 SQIVND (reference sequence). This CDR3 region has 14 residues.

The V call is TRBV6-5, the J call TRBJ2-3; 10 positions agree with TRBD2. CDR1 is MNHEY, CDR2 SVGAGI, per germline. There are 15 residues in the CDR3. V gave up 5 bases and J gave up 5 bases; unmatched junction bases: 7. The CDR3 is CASSISGGAEDTQYF. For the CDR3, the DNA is TGTGCCAGCAGTATCAGCGGGGGGGCAGAAGATACGCAGTATTTT.

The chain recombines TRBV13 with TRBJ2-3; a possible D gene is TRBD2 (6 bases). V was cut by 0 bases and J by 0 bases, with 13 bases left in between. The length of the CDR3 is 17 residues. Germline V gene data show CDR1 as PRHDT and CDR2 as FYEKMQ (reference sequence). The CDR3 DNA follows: TGTGCCAGCAGCTTAGGTGCGGGGCTAGGGAGCACAGATACGCAGTATTTT. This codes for CASSLGAGLGSTDTQYF.

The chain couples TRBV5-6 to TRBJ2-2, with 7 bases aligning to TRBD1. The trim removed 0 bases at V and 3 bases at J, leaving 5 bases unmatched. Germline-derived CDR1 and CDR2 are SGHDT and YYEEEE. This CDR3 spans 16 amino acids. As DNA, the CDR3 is TGTGCCAGCAGCTTGGGACAGGGCTGGGACACCGGGGAGCTGTTTTTT. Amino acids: CASSLGQGWDTGELFF.

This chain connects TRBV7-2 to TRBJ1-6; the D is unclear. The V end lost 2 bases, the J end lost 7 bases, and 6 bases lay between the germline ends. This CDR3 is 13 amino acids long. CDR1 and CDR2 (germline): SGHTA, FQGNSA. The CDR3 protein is CASSLSRNSPLHF. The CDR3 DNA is TGTGCCAGCAGCTTAAGCCGGAATTCACCCCTCCACTTT.

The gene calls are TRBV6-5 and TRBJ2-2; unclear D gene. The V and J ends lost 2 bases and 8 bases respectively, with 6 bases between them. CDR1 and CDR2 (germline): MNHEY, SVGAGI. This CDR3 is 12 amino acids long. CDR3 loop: CASSYRRGELFF. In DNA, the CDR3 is TGTGCCAGCAGTTACAGGCGGGGGGAGCTGTTTTTT.

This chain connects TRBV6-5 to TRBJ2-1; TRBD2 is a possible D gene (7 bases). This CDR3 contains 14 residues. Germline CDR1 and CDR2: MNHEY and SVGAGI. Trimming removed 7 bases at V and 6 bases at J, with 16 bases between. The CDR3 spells CASTKRGASNEQFF. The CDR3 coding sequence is TGTGCCAGCACTAAACGGGGGGCGAGCAATGAGCAGTTCTTC.